Listed here are 28 T cell receptor beta chains from one sample, sequenced in a study of cytomegalovirus exposure and HLA in healthy donors. Primers: 60 Vbeta forward and 13 Jbeta reverse. The method was immunoSEQ multiplex PCR; TCRdb's version includes in-frame clones alone and lacks a portion of them. The table includes approximately 200,000 clones, about four fifths detected once. Sequencing used PBMCs. Every receptor here comes from a man in his thirties or forties in good health and CMV-seropositive.

This clone occurred once. The chain combines TRBV5-1 with TRBJ2-7; no reliable D call. The germline V gene has CDR1 SGHRS and CDR2 YFSETQ. This CDR3 comprises 13 residues. Trimming left V 2 bases short and J 2 bases short, with 8 bases between. In DNA form, the CDR3 reads TGCGCCAGCAGCTTTGACATAACCTACGAGCAGTACTTC. It yields the protein CASSFDITYEQYF. The full variable domain, rest sourced from reference TRBV5-1 and TRBJ2-7, is KAGVTQTPRYLIKTRGQQVTLSCSPISGHRSVSWYQQTPGQGLQFLFEYFSETQRNKGNFPGRFSGRQFSNSRSEMNVSTLELGDSALYLCASSFDITYEQYFGPGTRLTVT.

V gene TRBV28 combines with J gene TRBJ2-7; 8 bases are shared with TRBD1. V was clipped by 3 bases and J by 3 bases; unmatched bases: 1. Germline CDR1 reads MDHEN; CDR2 reads SYDVKM. There are 13 residues in the CDR3. Here the CDR3 DNA reads TGTGCCAGCAGTTTCGGGACAGGCTACGAGCAGTACTTC. Translation gives CASSFGTGYEQYF. Full variable domain (rest looked up from reference TRBV28 and TRBJ2-7): DVKVTQSSRYLVKRTGEKVFLECVQDMDHENMFWYRQDPGLGLRLIYFSYDVKMKEKGDIPEGYSVSREKKERFSLILESASTNQTSMYLCASSFGTGYEQYFGPGTRLTVT.

The chain links TRBV6-5 to TRBJ1-5; D not certain. The CDR3 is made up of 13 amino acids. Germline V CDR1 and CDR2: MNHEY, SVGAGI. Trimming took off 2 bases at V and 5 bases at J, with 7 bases between the two ends. CDR3 coding DNA: TGTGCCAGCAGTTACAAACAGCATCAGCCCCAGCATTTT. Amino acid sequence: CASSYKQHQPQHF.

The chain couples TRBV7-9 to TRBJ1-5, with TRBD1 matching 9 bases. V was clipped by 5 bases and J by 7 bases; unmatched bases: 6. There are 14 residues in the CDR3. Germline V CDR1 and CDR2: SEHNR, FQNEAQ (reference sequence). CDR3 region: CASSRGQGGQPQHF. For the CDR3, the DNA is TGTGCCAGCAGCCGGGGACAGGGAGGACAGCCCCAGCATTTT. Looking up the rest from reference TRBV7-9 and TRBJ1-5 gives the full variable domain: DTGVSQNPRHKITKRGQNVTFRCDPISEHNRLYWYRQTLGQGPEFLTYFQNEAQLEKSRLLSDRFSAERPKGSFSTLEIQRTEQGDSAMYLCASSRGQGGQPQHFGDGTRLSIL.

The chain combines TRBV2 with TRBJ2-1; D gene uncertain. The CDR3 is 16 amino acids. Trimming removed 1 base at V and 7 bases at J, with 17 bases between. CDR1 is SNHLY, CDR2 FYNNEI, per germline. The CDR3 nucleotides are TGTGCCAGCAGTGAAGAAAGTCTCGTACGGCGGAATGAGCAGTTCTTC. Amino acids: CASSEESLVRRNEQFF.

The chain links TRBV25-1 to TRBJ2-3; TRBD2 aligns across 14 bases. Trimming removed 11 bases from V and 6 bases from J; junction bases left unmatched: 10. The CDR3 has 15 residues. The V gene's germline CDR1 is MGHDK and CDR2 SYGVNS. This chain's CDR3 is CAPPGLAGDRDTQYF. CDR3 in DNA: TGTGCCCCTCCGGGACTAGCGGGGGATAGGGATACGCAGTATTTT.

The J gene is TRBJ2-6, the V gene TRBV18; 8 bases are shared with TRBD1. Germline CDR1 reads KGHSH; CDR2 reads LQKENI. The junction had 13 bases not matched to a gene; V was cut back by 3 bases and J by 0 bases. The length of the CDR3 is 20 residues. The CDR3 DNA follows: TGTGCCAGCTCACCCCGCGGGACAGGCCCCACTGACTCTGGGGCCAACGTCCTGACTTTC. Residues: CASSPRGTGPTDSGANVLTF.

The chain has TRBV9 and TRBJ1-4; D gene ambiguous. The CDR3 covers 15 residues. V was trimmed by 4 bases and J by 0 bases, leaving 10 bases between them. Germline CDR1 is SGDLS and CDR2 is YYNGEE. The CDR3 sequence: CASSQGSATNEKLFF. CDR3 DNA sequence: TGTGCCAGCAGCCAAGGGAGTGCAACTAATGAAAAACTGTTTTTT.

This sequence joins TRBV30 and TRBJ1-1; no definite D call. Trimming took off 0 bases at V and 10 bases at J, with 12 bases between the two ends. The CDR3 extends over 12 amino acids. Germline CDR1 reads GTSNPN; CDR2 reads SVGIG (reference sequence). CDR3 bases: TGTGCCTGGAGTGTAGCTGGGAGCGGAGCTTTCTTT. Translation gives CAWSVAGSGAFF. Variable domain in full (rest from reference TRBV30 and TRBJ1-1): SQTIHQWPATLVQPVGSPLSLECTVEGTSNPNLYWYRQAAGRGLQLLFYSVGIGQISSEVPQNLSASRPQDRQFILSSKKLLLSDSGFYLCAWSVAGSGAFFGQGTRLTVV.

J is TRBJ2-1 and V is TRBV7-2; D possibly corresponds to TRBD2 (5 bases). V dropped 2 bases and J dropped 9 bases, with 11 bases sitting between them. Per the germline V gene, CDR1 is SGHTA and CDR2 is FQGNSA. This CDR3 region has 13 residues. The chain's CDR3 is CASSLLGVIEQFF. The CDR3 nucleotides read TGTGCCAGCAGCTTACTCGGGGTTATTGAGCAGTTCTTC.

The V and J genes are TRBV18 and TRBJ2-5, with TRBD1 matching 12 bases. Germline CDR1 and CDR2: KGHSH and LQKENI. Unmatched junction bases numbered 7, after V lost 6 bases and J lost 5 bases. This CDR3 is built from 15 residues. The CDR3 here is CASSAGTGGLETQYF. In DNA form, the CDR3 reads TGTGCCAGCTCGGCCGGGACAGGGGGCTTGGAGACCCAGTACTTC. Full variable domain (missing parts from reference TRBV18 and TRBJ2-5): NAGVMQNPRHLVRRRGQEARLRCSPMKGHSHVYWYRQLPEEGLKFMVYLQKENIIDESGMPKERFSAEFPKEGPSILRIQQVVRGDSAAYFCASSAGTGGLETQYFGPGTRLLVL.

The chain links TRBV14 to TRBJ2-7; 11 nucleotides align to TRBD2. The V and J ends lost 4 bases and 5 bases, in that order; junction bases with no gene match: 10. The CDR3 loop spans 16 amino acids. The germline gives CDR1 SGHDN, CDR2 FVKESK. This CDR3 is CASSLRLAGLGNEQYF. CDR3 sequence (DNA): TGTGCCAGCAGCCTACGACTAGCGGGACTTGGTAACGAGCAGTACTTC.

This sequence joins TRBV7-2 and TRBJ2-7; D may be TRBD1 (6 bases). The CDR3 is 14 amino acids. Per germline, CDR1 SGHTA and CDR2 FQGNSA. The germline V and J ends were trimmed by 4 bases and 6 bases, with 16 bases remaining between them. The CDR3 sequence: CASSYSTGLIEQYF. The CDR3 bases are TGTGCCAGCAGCTATTCGACAGGACTTATCGAGCAGTACTTC.

The chain links TRBV21-1 to TRBJ2-6; the D call of TRBD1 is as the table states it, not checked on the DNA. TRBV21-1 is shown as a pseudogene. The CDR3 length is 20 residues. The CDR3 protein is CASSKDRGQGVHSGANVLTF. The CDR3 coding sequence is TGTGCCAGCAGCAAAGATAGGGGACAGGGGGTACACTCTGGGGCCAACGTCCTGACTTTC.

Written as DNA, the CDR3 is TGTGCCAGCTCGTTATACAATGAGCAGTTCTTC. It yields the protein CASSLYNEQFF. V and J are TRBV14 and TRBJ2-1; no definite D call. From germline, CDR1 is SGHDN and CDR2 FVKESK. CDR3 length: 11 residues. V lost 8 bases and J 4 bases, leaving 6 bases between the germline ends.

V usage is TRBV19 and J usage is TRBJ2-7; 7 bases are a match to TRBD1. After removal of 6 bases from V and 1 base from J, the junction contained 6 bases not matched to a gene. This CDR3 region has 14 residues. Germline CDR1 and CDR2: LNHDA and SQIVND (reference sequence). The CDR3, as DNA: TGTGCCAGTAGGCAGACAGGGCAATCCTACGAGCAGTACTTC. This translates into CASRQTGQSYEQYF.

This rearrangement joins TRBV19 to TRBJ1-6, with D perhaps matching TRBD1 (6 bases). This CDR3 spans 14 amino acids. The germline V and J ends were trimmed by 4 bases and 4 bases, with 8 bases remaining between them. CDR1 and CDR2 (germline): LNHDA, SQIVND (reference sequence). Here the CDR3 DNA reads TGTGCCAGTAGTAGCGGACAGTATAATTCACCCCTCCACTTT. The encoded protein is CASSSGQYNSPLHF. Variable domain in full (rest from reference TRBV19 and TRBJ1-6): DGGITQSPKYLFRKEGQNVTLSCEQNLNHDAMYWYRQDPGQGLRLIYYSQIVNDFQKGDIAEGYSVSREKKESFPLTVTSAQKNPTAFYLCASSSGQYNSPLHFGNGTRLTVT.

The chain employs TRBV5-1 and TRBJ2-1; maybe TRBD2 (5 bases). The CDR3 is 14 amino acids. Germline V lookup: CDR1 SGHRS, CDR2 YFSETQ. Trimming took 2 bases from V and 8 from J, leaving 14 bases between them. DNA for the CDR3: TGCGCCAGCAGCTTTAGAGGGCCCCTCCATGAGCAGTTCTTC. Translating it yields CASSFRGPLHEQFF.

This sequence joins TRBV21-1 and TRBJ2-1; the table calls TRBD2, which could not be checked here. TRBV21-1 is assigned pseudogene status. This CDR3 is built from 17 residues. The CDR3 reads CAVSSGKKPSSYNEQFF. For the CDR3, the DNA is TGTGCCGTCTCTAGCGGGAAGAAGCCCAGCTCCTACAATGAGCAGTTCTTC.

The chain couples TRBV28 to TRBJ2-7; D may be TRBD1 (5 bases). The CDR3 extends over 15 amino acids. V gave up 6 bases and J gave up 1 base, with 16 bases separating them. CDR1 is MDHEN and CDR2 is SYDVKM in the germline V gene. This CDR3 is CASRKSLRVSYEQYF. In DNA, the CDR3 is TGTGCCAGCAGAAAATCCCTCAGGGTTTCCTACGAGCAGTACTTC.

The table lists this clone with a count of one. The genes are TRBV7-3 and TRBJ2-3; TRBD2 matches at 9 bases. The CDR3 has 16 amino acids. V dropped 2 bases and J dropped 4; count of bases not matched to a gene: 7. Per germline, CDR1 SGHTA and CDR2 FQGTGA. In DNA form, the CDR3 reads TGTGCCAGCAGCTTAGGGTTCGGCGGGGGGGCAGATACGCAGTATTTT. It is translated as CASSLGFGGGADTQYF.

J is TRBJ1-5 and V is TRBV5-5; D possibly corresponds to TRBD1 (6 bases). CDR1 is SGHKS and CDR2 is YYEKEE in the germline V gene (reference sequence). Trimming stripped 2 bases from V and 6 bases from J, with 15 bases between. CDR3 length equals 15 residues. The CDR3 coding sequence is TGTGCCAGCAGCTTTGCCCCAGGGGATCGTCAGCCCCAGCATTTT. Encoded protein: CASSFAPGDRQPQHF.

The V and J genes are TRBV7-2 and TRBJ2-6, with D unresolved. This CDR3 comprises 15 residues. CDR1 and CDR2 (germline): SGHTA, FQGNSA. V lost 5 bases, J lost 4 bases, and 12 bases lay in between. The CDR3 DNA sequence: TGTGCCAGCAGCGTTAGCATGAGAGGGGCCAACGTCCTGACTTTC. Protein sequence: CASSVSMRGANVLTF.

This chain connects TRBV15 to TRBJ1-4, with D perhaps TRBD1 (5 bases). V lost 0 bases and J lost 4, with 12 bases in between. The CDR3 covers 16 residues. The germline CDR1 and CDR2 sequences are LNHNV and YYDKDF (reference sequence). For the CDR3, the DNA is TGTGCCACCAGCAGAGATCCCGGGCAGGGTAATGAAAAACTGTTTTTT. This encodes CATSRDPGQGNEKLFF.

J is TRBJ2-7 and V is TRBV28; 12 positions agree with TRBD2. V dropped 3 bases and J dropped 2; count of bases not matched to a gene: 8. This CDR3 region has 17 residues. CDR1 MDHEN and CDR2 SYDVKM come from the germline V gene. The CDR3 sequence: CASSFDLAGGFTYEQYF. The DNA of the CDR3 is TGTGCCAGCAGTTTTGACCTAGCGGGAGGGTTCACCTACGAGCAGTACTTC.

This clone was counted a single time. This sequence joins TRBV5-1 and TRBJ1-2; D might be TRBD1 (6 bases). The CDR3 extends over 14 amino acids. Germline V lookup: CDR1 SGHRS, CDR2 YFSETQ. V was trimmed by 4 bases and J by 0 bases, leaving 10 bases between them. The CDR3 nucleotides read TGCGCCAGCAGCCTTGGACAGTCTAACTATGGCTACACCTTC. This sequence encodes CASSLGQSNYGYTF.

This clone was seen more than once but under ten times. This rearrangement joins TRBV7-9 to TRBJ2-2; 7 bases map to TRBD2. Germline V gene sequence: CDR1 SEHNR, CDR2 FQNEAQ (reference sequence). J gave up 3 bases and V 5 bases, and 3 bases lay outside the gene matches. This CDR3 comprises 14 residues. CDR3 loop: CASSRGEYTGELFF. The DNA of the CDR3 is TGTGCCAGCAGCCGGGGGGAGTACACCGGGGAGCTGTTTTTT.

This rearrangement joins TRBV21-1 to TRBJ2-1; the listed D gene, TRBD2, was not tested against the DNA. TRBV21-1 is noted as a pseudogene. The CDR3 loop spans 20 amino acids. The CDR3 spells CASSKKWLRRGTCSYNEQFF. The CDR3 DNA is TGTGCCAGCAGCAAAAAATGGCTTCGTAGAGGTACCTGCTCCTACAATGAGCAGTTCTTC.